This entry lists 22 T cell receptor beta chains sequenced from one sample in a study of cytomegalovirus exposure and HLA in healthy donors. PCR primers comprised 60 Vbeta and 13 Jbeta primers. Sequencing was performed with immunoSEQ multiplex PCR; in TCRdb, only in-frame clones are kept and a portion is missing. The sample has 120,000 or so clones, approximately 69% seen once. Material for sequencing was PBMCs. All receptors derive from a woman aged 50 to 65 in good health and CMV-seropositive.

The V gene is TRBV19, the J gene TRBJ1-1; 7 bases match TRBD1. CDR1 LNHDA and CDR2 SQIVND come from the germline V gene (reference sequence). The CDR3 contains 13 residues. V shed 5 bases and J 7 bases; nucleotides not matched to a gene: 7. CDR3 bases: TGTGCCAGTAGTTCGGGACAGATGATTGAAGCTTTCTTT. The encoded protein is CASSSGQMIEAFF.

This chain joins TRBV20-1 and TRBJ2-1, with D uncertain. The CDR3 consists of 11 residues. V lost 5 bases to trimming and J lost 3 bases, with 5 bases between them. CDR1 is DFQATT, CDR2 SNEGSKA, per germline (reference sequence). The chain's CDR3 is CSAGSYNEQFF. The CDR3 nucleotides are TGCAGTGCTGGTAGCTACAATGAGCAGTTCTTC.

The chain uses TRBV5-1 and TRBJ1-2; D call uncertain. V was cut by 3 bases and J by 3 bases, with 9 bases left in between. Per germline, CDR1 SGHRS and CDR2 YFSETQ. This CDR3 region has 13 residues. CDR3 nucleotides: TGCGCCAGCAGCTCCGCGCAGGACTATGGCTACACCTTC. Translating gives CASSSAQDYGYTF.

This clone showed up just once. The genes are TRBV19 and TRBJ1-1; TRBD1 is a possible D gene (5 bases). Germline CDR1 reads LNHDA; CDR2 reads SQIVND (reference sequence). The V end was cut by 8 bases, the J end by 0 bases, with 16 bases between. The CDR3 is 15 residues long. The CDR3 DNA reads TGTGCCAGTGTCAGGGTTTATGGGATGAACACTGAAGCTTTCTTT. Protein product: CASVRVYGMNTEAFF.

The V call is TRBV6-1, the J call TRBJ2-2; D perhaps matches TRBD1 (6 bases). With 6 bases removed from V and 2 bases from J, the gap between germline ends came to 13 bases. The CDR3 length is 15 residues. The germline CDR1 and CDR2 sequences are MNHNS and SASEGT. CDR3 region: CASSDRTDNTGELFF. CDR3 bases: TGTGCCAGCAGCGACCGGACAGATAACACCGGGGAGCTGTTTTTT.

This clone was recorded a few times. The chain recombines TRBV6-1 with TRBJ1-1, with D maybe TRBD1 (5 bases). V gave up 4 bases and J gave up 3 bases, with 12 bases separating them. This CDR3 has 14 amino acids. CDR1 and CDR2 (germline): MNHNS, SASEGT. The DNA for the CDR3 is TGTGCCAGCAGTGTACAGGTAGGGGACACTGAAGCTTTCTTT. Translation gives CASSVQVGDTEAFF.

The rearrangement joins TRBV7-2 to TRBJ2-1; D may be TRBD2 (6 bases). Deletions cut 4 bases from V and 8 bases from J, with 9 bases between. This CDR3 is built from 12 residues. The V gene's germline CDR1 is SGHTA and CDR2 FQGNSA. The CDR3 DNA follows: TGTGCCAGCAGCTACGGGGGAGATGAGCAGTTCTTC. Translation gives CASSYGGDEQFF.

The chain employs TRBV6-5 and TRBJ1-2; TRBD1 matches at 9 bases. Germline V gene sequence: CDR1 MNHEY, CDR2 SVGAGI. V gave up 6 bases and J gave up 8 bases; unmatched junction bases: 10. The CDR3 extends over 14 amino acids. CDR3 in amino acids: CASSPTQGASGYTF. The CDR3 DNA reads as TGTGCCAGCAGCCCAACACAGGGGGCTTCCGGCTACACCTTC.

This clone was detected a few times. The chain links TRBV5-4 to TRBJ2-1; 7 bases align to TRBD2. Trimming took 1 base from V and 4 from J; bases not matched to a gene: 5. Germline loops: CDR1 SGHNT, CDR2 YYREEE (reference sequence). CDR3 length equals 15 residues. For the CDR3, the DNA is TGTGCCAGCAGCTTGATGGCGGGGGAATACAATGAGCAGTTCTTC. It is translated as CASSLMAGEYNEQFF.

The V gene is TRBV15, the J gene TRBJ1-3; D unresolved. Trimming took off 0 bases at V and 0 bases at J, with 9 bases between the two ends. The CDR3 spans 16 residues. Germline V gene sequence: CDR1 LNHNV, CDR2 YYDKDF (reference sequence). CDR3 region: CATSREGRPSGNTIYF. The CDR3 region has the DNA TGTGCCACCAGCAGAGAAGGCAGGCCCTCTGGAAACACCATATATTTT.

The CDR3 bases are TGTGCCAGCTCACCCAGGAATACCCCTGAAGCTTTCTTT. This sequence encodes CASSPRNTPEAFF. The chain employs TRBV18 and TRBJ1-1; D gene ambiguous. The CDR3 runs to 13 residues. The germline CDR1 and CDR2 sequences are KGHSH and LQKENI. Trimming left V 3 bases short and J 6 bases short, with 11 bases between. Full variable domain (remainder filled in from reference TRBV18 and TRBJ1-1): NAGVMQNPRHLVRRRGQEARLRCSPMKGHSHVYWYRQLPEEGLKFMVYLQKENIIDESGMPKERFSAEFPKEGPSILRIQQVVRGDSAAYFCASSPRNTPEAFFGQGTRLTVV.

The chain carries TRBV18 and TRBJ1-5, with 10 bases that match TRBD1. Germline V lookup: CDR1 KGHSH, CDR2 LQKENI. The CDR3 is 14 residues long. The V gene end was trimmed by 4 bases and the J gene end by 9 bases; junction bases not matched to a gene: 6. The CDR3 region has the DNA TGTGCCAGCTCACAGGGGGACAGGGGACGGCCCCAGCATTTT. This gives the protein CASSQGDRGRPQHF.

V usage is TRBV28 and J usage is TRBJ1-4; D remains ambiguous. The length of the CDR3 is 17 residues. The germline gives CDR1 MDHEN, CDR2 SYDVKM. V was cut by 6 bases and J by 0 bases, with 17 bases left in between. The CDR3 here is CASRTGATLTTNEKLFF. The CDR3 DNA reads TGTGCCAGCAGAACCGGAGCTACACTTACAACTAATGAAAAACTGTTTTTT.

This chain links TRBV7-2 with TRBJ2-7; 16 nucleotides match TRBD2. Germline V CDR1 and CDR2: SGHTA, FQGNSA. V lost 5 bases, J lost 3 bases, and 7 bases stayed unmatched. The CDR3 runs 17 residues. The CDR3 sequence: CASSGLGLAGGLYEQYF. The DNA of the CDR3 is TGTGCCAGCAGCGGCCTGGGACTAGCGGGAGGGCTCTACGAGCAGTACTTC.

The genes are TRBV5-1 and TRBJ2-5; the D gene is possibly TRBD2 (7 bases). CDR3 length: 12 residues. The germline V gene has CDR1 SGHRS and CDR2 YFSETQ. V was shortened by 6 bases and J by 5 bases, with 11 bases between the two germline ends. The CDR3 DNA reads as TGCGCCAGCAAAGGGGGAGGGGAGACCCAGTACTTC. Translated: CASKGGGETQYF.

CDR3 protein: CAIRGRTTNTEAFF. The CDR3 DNA sequence: TGTGCCATCAGAGGGCGGACTACAAACACTGAAGCTTTCTTT. The chain is built from TRBV10-3 and TRBJ1-1; no clear D. Germline V gene sequence: CDR1 ENHRY, CDR2 SYGVKD. V was shortened by 6 bases and J by 2 bases, with 13 bases between the two germline ends. This CDR3 comprises 14 residues.

This clone has only one observation. This chain uses TRBV5-1 with TRBJ2-1; TRBD2 matches 8 bases. The length of the CDR3 is 15 residues. Germline V gene data show CDR1 as SGHRS and CDR2 as YFSETQ. V lost 0 bases, J lost 10 bases, and 9 bases stayed unmatched. The CDR3 DNA reads as TGCGCCAGCAGCTTGGGGATTGGCGGGAGGCCCGAGCAGTTCTTC. This codes for CASSLGIGGRPEQFF.

This clone has more than one count but fewer than ten. V and J are TRBV4-2 and TRBJ1-1; D is possibly TRBD1 (6 bases). Trimming shortened V by 5 bases and J by 5 bases, and 15 bases separated the two germline ends. The length of the CDR3 is 14 residues. In germline, CDR1 is LGHNA, CDR2 YNFKEQ. This CDR3 reads CASSVQGVETEAFF. The CDR3 nucleotides are TGTGCCAGCAGCGTACAGGGAGTAGAAACTGAAGCTTTCTTT.

The rearrangement uses TRBV5-6 and TRBJ2-2, with 9 bases lining up with TRBD2. Germline-derived CDR1 and CDR2 are SGHDT and YYEEEE. Trimming removed 0 bases from V and 6 bases from J; junction bases left unmatched: 6. The CDR3 covers 16 residues. CDR3 in DNA: TGTGCCAGCAGCTTGGTCTCGCGGGGGGGCCCCGGGGAGCTGTTTTTT. Its translation: CASSLVSRGGPGELFF.

This rearrangement joins TRBV11-2 to TRBJ1-1; tentative D call: TRBD1 (5 bases). The V end lost 3 bases, the J end lost 4 bases, and 12 bases lay between the germline ends. Germline V gene sequence: CDR1 SGHAT, CDR2 FQNNGV. This CDR3 has 14 residues. The CDR3 reads CASSFASQGTEAFF. The CDR3 nucleotides are TGTGCCAGCAGCTTCGCCTCCCAGGGCACTGAAGCTTTCTTT.

This clone has just a few counts. V usage is TRBV7-2 and J usage is TRBJ1-3; unclear D gene. The CDR3 extends over 14 amino acids. Per the germline V gene, CDR1 is SGHTA and CDR2 is FQGNSA. Trimming left V 4 bases short and J 4 bases short, with 11 bases between. DNA for the CDR3: TGTGCCAGCAGCTCTGACTCAGTAGGAAACACCATATATTTT. Residues: CASSSDSVGNTIYF. Full variable domain (remainder filled in from reference TRBV7-2 and TRBJ1-3): GAGVSQSPSNKVTEKGKDVELRCDPISGHTALYWYRQSLGQGLEFLIYFQGNSAPDKSGLPSDRFSAERTGGSVSTLTIQRTQQEDSAVYLCASSSDSVGNTIYFGEGSWLTVV.

The chain employs TRBV9 and TRBJ2-7, with D possibly matching TRBD2 (6 bases). Between the trimmed V and J ends, which lost 0 bases and 7 bases, there was a span of 11 bases. The CDR3 is 13 residues long. Germline lookup yields CDR1 SGDLS and CDR2 YYNGEE. The CDR3 DNA reads TGTGCCAGCAGCGTAGGGTTGGGAGGTGAGCAGTACTTC. Its translation is CASSVGLGGEQYF.